The 26 T cell receptor beta chains below come from one sample, sequenced in a study of cytomegalovirus exposure and HLA in healthy donors. Sequenced by immunoSEQ multiplex PCR; TCRdb stores in-frame clones only, minus some. The table shows fewer than 150,000 clones, with just over 85% occurring only once. The sequencing input was PBMCs. The receptor set was obtained from a woman aged 18 to 35 in good health and CMV-seropositive.

The chain carries TRBV28 and TRBJ1-5, with 9 bases fitting TRBD1. The CDR3 totals 16 residues. CDR1 is MDHEN, CDR2 SYDVKM, per germline. V shed 1 base and J 2 bases; nucleotides not matched to a gene: 3. The CDR3, as DNA: TGTGCCAGCAGTTTATTAAGGGACAGGGGCAATCAGCCCCAGCATTTT. Amino acid sequence: CASSLLRDRGNQPQHF. Full variable domain (outside the CDR3, taken from reference TRBV28 and TRBJ1-5): DVKVTQSSRYLVKRTGEKVFLECVQDMDHENMFWYRQDPGLGLRLIYFSYDVKMKEKGDIPEGYSVSREKKERFSLILESASTNQTSMYLCASSLLRDRGNQPQHFGDGTRLSIL.

This rearrangement joins TRBV6-5 to TRBJ2-3, with 7 positions matching TRBD2. Germline loops: CDR1 MNHEY, CDR2 SVGAGI. The V gene end was trimmed by 5 bases and the J gene end by 8 bases; junction bases not matched to a gene: 7. There are 13 residues in the CDR3. The CDR3 sequence: CASSRPIAGTQYF. The CDR3 DNA is TGTGCCAGCAGTAGACCTATAGCGGGTACGCAGTATTTT.

J is TRBJ2-3 and V is TRBV11-3; unclear D gene. Germline loops: CDR1 SGHNT, CDR2 YENEEA. The CDR3 extends over 13 amino acids. V shed 5 bases and J shed 7 bases, with 13 bases lying between them. CDR3 nucleotide sequence: TGTGCCAGCAGCCCTAACGTCGTCAATACGCAGTATTTT. Protein sequence: CASSPNVVNTQYF.

J is TRBJ2-7 and V is TRBV10-3, with TRBD1 matching over 8 bases. The V gene's germline CDR1 is ENHRY and CDR2 SYGVKD. J lost 3 bases, V lost 6 bases, and 10 bases had no gene match. This CDR3 has 15 amino acids. The CDR3 sequence is CAISPDRGRNYEQYF. CDR3 in DNA: TGTGCCATCAGCCCCGACAGGGGAAGGAACTACGAGCAGTACTTC.

The V gene is TRBV5-1, the J gene TRBJ2-1, with 12 bases that match TRBD2. The CDR3 has 17 amino acids. Per the germline V gene, CDR1 is SGHRS and CDR2 is YFSETQ. Unmatched junction bases numbered 6, after V lost 4 bases and J lost 1 base. The CDR3 region is CASSRMTSGGSYNEQFF. The DNA for the CDR3 is TGCGCCAGCAGCCGTATGACTAGCGGGGGATCCTACAATGAGCAGTTCTTC. The full variable domain, rest sourced from reference TRBV5-1 and TRBJ2-1, is KAGVTQTPRYLIKTRGQQVTLSCSPISGHRSVSWYQQTPGQGLQFLFEYFSETQRNKGNFPGRFSGRQFSNSRSEMNVSTLELGDSALYLCASSRMTSGGSYNEQFFGPGTRLTVL.

The gene calls are TRBV5-1 and TRBJ1-2; 7 positions match TRBD1. In germline, CDR1 is SGHRS, CDR2 YFSETQ. The CDR3 has 13 amino acids. With 4 bases clipped from V and 8 bases from J, the junction kept 8 bases outside the gene matches. CDR3 sequence (DNA): TGCGCCAGCAGCAAAACAGGGGCGCGGGGCTACACCTTC. The encoded protein is CASSKTGARGYTF.

Of note for this clone: Other nucleotide sequences from this sample produce the same CDR3. The chain joins TRBV19 to TRBJ1-2; D unresolved. The CDR3 consists of 13 residues. V was clipped by 4 bases and J by 0 bases, with 6 bases between them. The germline CDR1 and CDR2 sequences are LNHDA and SQIVND (reference sequence). Here the CDR3 DNA reads TGTGCCAGTAGTACAGGATCTAACTATGGCTACACCTTC. Amino acids: CASSTGSNYGYTF.

V and J are TRBV27 and TRBJ2-3; 9 nucleotides match TRBD1. The junction had 5 bases not matched to a gene; V was cut back by 1 base and J by 3 bases. From germline, CDR1 is MNHEY and CDR2 SMNVEV (reference sequence). The CDR3 sequence is 16 residues long. CDR3 nucleotide sequence: TGTGCCAGCAGTTTATTAGGGACAGGGCTTACAGATACGCAGTATTTT. Translated: CASSLLGTGLTDTQYF.

The chain couples TRBV11-3 to TRBJ2-1; 13 bases line up with TRBD2. The CDR3 is 16 amino acids. V trimming: 3 bases; J trimming: 7 bases; junction bases outside the gene matches: 6. Looked up from germline, CDR1 is SGHNT and CDR2 is YENEEA. The CDR3 nucleotides read TGTGCCAGCAGCTTCACTAGCGGGGGGGCGGGAAATGAGCAGTTCTTC. Its translation is CASSFTSGGAGNEQFF.

The CDR3 loop is CASSPDGHNTDTQYF. The CDR3 DNA follows: TGCGCCAGCAGCCCCGACGGACATAACACAGATACGCAGTATTTT. The V gene is TRBV5-1, the J gene TRBJ2-3, with a possible D match to TRBD1 (5 bases). Germline-derived CDR1 and CDR2 are SGHRS and YFSETQ. This CDR3 contains 15 residues. Trimming cost V 4 bases and J 2 bases, with 14 bases left between them.

V and J are TRBV5-4 and TRBJ2-7, with 10 bases lining up with TRBD1. The CDR3 is 16 residues long. Germline-derived CDR1 and CDR2 are SGHNT and YYREEE (reference sequence). Trimming removed 4 bases from V and 6 bases from J; junction bases left unmatched: 13. CDR3 coding DNA: TGTGCCAGCAGCAGGCAGCCGGGACAGGGGCTGGGCGAGCAGTACTTC. Amino acid sequence: CASSRQPGQGLGEQYF.

The chain combines TRBV28 with TRBJ2-7, with 8 bases lining up with TRBD1. The germline CDR1 and CDR2 sequences are MDHEN and SYDVKM. V was pared by 5 bases and J by 3 bases, with 9 bases of the junction left unmatched. This CDR3 contains 15 residues. The CDR3 loop is CASSAWGTGYYEQYF. CDR3 in DNA: TGTGCCAGCAGTGCATGGGGGACAGGCTACTACGAGCAGTACTTC.

The V gene is TRBV15, the J gene TRBJ2-7; TRBD2 aligns across 9 bases. CDR1 is LNHNV and CDR2 is YYDKDF in the germline V gene (reference sequence). This CDR3 contains 16 residues. The V gene end was trimmed by 9 bases and the J gene end by 6 bases; junction bases not matched to a gene: 18. CDR3 bases: TGTGCCACTCCACCCGGGAAGGATAGCGGGAGAGGCGAGCAGTACTTC. Translation: CATPPGKDSGRGEQYF. The whole variable domain, filled in from reference TRBV15 and TRBJ2-7, reads DAMVIQNPRYQVTQFGKPVTLSCSQTLNHNVMYWYQQKSSQAPKLLFHYYDKDFNNEADTPDNFQSRRPNTSFCFLDIRSPGLGDTAMYLCATPPGKDSGRGEQYFGPGTRLTVT.

J is TRBJ2-3 and V is TRBV30; a weak D match, TRBD1 (6 bases). Trimming shortened V by 3 bases and J by 5 bases, and 12 bases separated the two germline ends. This CDR3 is built from 13 residues. Germline values: CDR1 GTSNPN, CDR2 SVGIG (reference sequence). This chain's CDR3 is CAWRGASGDTQYF. The CDR3 nucleotides read TGTGCCTGGAGGGGGGCCAGCGGAGATACGCAGTATTTT.

The rearrangement joins TRBV2 to TRBJ2-5; 9 bases line up with TRBD2. The V segment lost 6 bases and the J segment 5 bases; nucleotides outside the gene matches: 4. This CDR3 is built from 13 residues. The germline CDR1 and CDR2 sequences are SNHLY and FYNNEI. In nucleotides, the CDR3 is TGTGCCAGCAGCGACACTAGCGGGGAGACCCAGTACTTC. Translating gives CASSDTSGETQYF.

In DNA, the CDR3 is TGTGCCAGCAGTCCCTTGACAGTCTCCTACGAGCAGTACTTC. This encodes CASSPLTVSYEQYF. This chain uses TRBV27 with TRBJ2-7; TRBD1 might be the D (5 bases). The CDR3 runs 14 residues. Trimming stripped 5 bases from V and 0 bases from J, with 11 bases between. From germline, CDR1 is MNHEY and CDR2 SMNVEV (reference sequence).

The chain recombines TRBV6-6 with TRBJ1-5; the D gene is possibly TRBD1 (5 bases). The germline V gene has CDR1 MNHNY and CDR2 SVGAGI (reference sequence). The CDR3 is made up of 15 amino acids. V lost 0 bases to trimming and J lost 7 bases, with 13 bases between them. The CDR3 reads CASSYSGQGGQPQHF. CDR3 nucleotide sequence: TGTGCCAGCAGTTACTCGGGGCAGGGAGGCCAGCCCCAGCATTTT.

The rearrangement joins TRBV29-1 to TRBJ2-1; 8 bases align to TRBD1. Germline assignment: CDR1 SQVTM and CDR2 ANQGSEA. The CDR3 is 13 residues long. With V trimmed by 7 bases and J by 6 bases, 8 bases remained unmatched. In DNA form, the CDR3 reads TGCAGCGGATCGACAGGGGACATCAATGAGCAGTTCTTC. Protein product: CSGSTGDINEQFF.

For the CDR3, the DNA is TGCGCCAGCAGCTTGTACAGGGGCTCCCAAGAGACCCAGTACTTC. It encodes CASSLYRGSQETQYF. The genes are TRBV5-1 and TRBJ2-5, with 7 bases lining up with TRBD1. The J segment lost 1 base and the V segment lost 1 base, leaving 4 bases of the junction unmatched. The CDR3 totals 15 residues. CDR1 is SGHRS, CDR2 YFSETQ, per germline.

V gene TRBV29-1 combines with J gene TRBJ1-6, with 7 bases that match TRBD1. The CDR3 sequence is 12 residues long. J lost 8 bases, V lost 7 bases, and 5 bases had no gene match. Germline loops: CDR1 SQVTM, CDR2 ANQGSEA. The CDR3 sequence is CSARQGDSPLHF. The CDR3 nucleotides read TGCAGCGCCAGACAGGGAGATTCACCCCTCCACTTT.

The chain uses TRBV11-2 and TRBJ1-2; 7 bases are shared with TRBD1. The trim removed 4 bases at V and 7 bases at J, leaving 12 bases unmatched. Germline CDR1 SGHAT, CDR2 FQNNGV. This CDR3 contains 15 residues. The CDR3, as DNA: TGTGCCAGCAGCTACGGAGGGGGACAGTTTGGTGGCTACACCTTC. Translating it yields CASSYGGGQFGGYTF.

The V and J genes are TRBV29-1 and TRBJ1-5, with D uncertain. The CDR3 is 13 residues long. Germline V gives CDR1 SQVTM, CDR2 ANQGSEA. V lost 5 bases to trimming and J lost 0 bases, with 8 bases between them. CDR3 nucleotides: TGCAGCGTTTCCCGAGATAGCAATCAGCCCCAGCATTTT. Residues: CSVSRDSNQPQHF.

The chain has TRBV5-1 and TRBJ2-3, with D possibly being TRBD2 (6 bases). The V gene's germline CDR1 is SGHRS and CDR2 YFSETQ. V was pared by 0 bases and J by 6 bases, with 14 bases between. The CDR3 length is 15 residues. Here the CDR3 reads CASSLDRGSTDTQYF. CDR3 DNA sequence: TGCGCCAGCAGCTTGGATCGGGGGAGTACGGATACGCAGTATTTT.

The chain carries TRBV30 and TRBJ2-7; 10 bases are shared with TRBD1. Germline-derived CDR1 and CDR2 are GTSNPN and SVGIG (reference sequence). CDR3 size: 14 residues. V shed 5 bases and J 7 bases; nucleotides not matched to a gene: 11. The CDR3 protein is CAWRPGQGYGEQYF. The DNA of the CDR3 is TGTGCCTGGCGACCGGGACAGGGGTATGGGGAGCAGTACTTC.

The rearrangement joins TRBV7-2 to TRBJ1-2; D not resolved. V gave up 5 bases and J gave up 4 bases, with 11 bases separating them. Germline assignment: CDR1 SGHTA and CDR2 FQGNSA. The CDR3 length is 13 residues. CDR3 nucleotide sequence: TGTGCCAGCAGCGTTGACCGAGGCTATGGCTACACCTTC. Amino acid sequence: CASSVDRGYGYTF.

The chain couples TRBV19 to TRBJ1-6; 7 bases match TRBD1. The CDR3 loop spans 14 amino acids. The ends lost 3 bases at V and 8 bases at J; junction bases unmatched: 4. In germline, CDR1 is LNHDA, CDR2 SQIVND (reference sequence). For the CDR3, the DNA is TGTGCCAGTAGTATCCACAGGGGCCATTCACCCCTCCACTTT. Translation gives CASSIHRGHSPLHF.